This T cell receptor beta chain came from a study of cytomegalovirus exposure and HLA in healthy donors. A word on this clone: This sequence may be a read error, since a much larger clone differs from it by one base.

The PCR made use of 60 Vbeta and 13 Jbeta primers. TCRdb keeps only in-frame clones here, not all; method: immunoSEQ multiplex PCR. This sample has 90,000 to 100,000 clones, with approximately 76% found just once. The V gene's germline CDR1 is SGHTA and CDR2 FQGTGA. The CDR3 length is 15 residues. The J gene is TRBJ1-1, the V gene TRBV7-3, with 8 bases that match TRBD1. The sample taken for sequencing was PBMCs. The clonotype originates from a middle-aged man in good health and CMV-seronegative. CDR3 region: CSSSLNPRGQGVAFF. The DNA of the CDR3 is TGTTCCAGCAGCTTAAACCCCAGGGGGCAGGGTGTGGCTTTCTTT.